This TCR beta chain was found in a study of T cells after yellow fever vaccination. This CDR3 spans 12 amino acids. The V end lost 3 bases, the J end lost 12 bases, and 12 bases lay between the germline ends. UMIs were added to TCR cDNA along with a universal primer site when it was made by 5'RACE template switching. TCRdb fed the 5' RACE reads into MiXCR, producing one record per CDR3 protein. This table has 400,000 or so distinct CDR3 sequences, 6.2% appearing once. In regard to this clonotype: Its antigen remains unidentified.

General study points: Across the CD4 and CD8 compartments, a small share of clonotypes was present in both. In FACS-sorted repertoires, abundant clonotypes from the bulk population could appear as contaminants. Post-booster reappearance was seen for most primary-vaccination clones (around 97% CD4, 75% to 90% CD8).

The V call is TRBV12-3 or TRBV12-4, the J call TRBJ2-1, with D hard to call. This sample comprised PBMCs, obtained 5 days after the yellow fever booster vaccination. The clonotype was recovered from a man aged 30 to 45 who received the YFV17D yellow fever vaccine. CDR3 in amino acids: CASSFSNFGQFF. DNA for the CDR3: TGTGCCAGCAGTTTCTCGAACTTTGGGCAGTTCTTC.